These T cell receptor beta chains were read from a single sample in a study of human T cells and chemical hapten exposure. Each CDR3 protein gets one entry after TCRdb re-called the RACE reads with MiXCR. The table lists around 120,000 distinct CDR3 sequences, approximately 15% of them singletons. The sample consisted of whole blood, taken in connection with sensitization to the hapten diphenylcyclopropenone (DPC). These receptors were obtained from a man in his late teens or twenties with alopecia areata. Some clones in this sample may be carry-over from other donors' samples. Each CDR3 is given with its conserved first and last residue. The D gene is left open where the match is weak. Some rows mark clone size as missing; the rest say once, few, many or name a class of expanded clone.

size,J,length,D,V,CDR3,DNA
-,TRBJ2-1,17,-,TRBV12-2,CASRLVPAIRLGNEQFF,TGTGCAAGTCGCTTAGTCCCGGCGATCAGGCTTGGCAATGAGCAGTTCTTC
-,TRBJ2-7,17,-,TRBV7-9,CASSFIRTNGYPYEQYF,TGTGCCAGCAGCTTCATTAGAACGAACGGGTACCCCTACGAGCAGTACTTC
many,TRBJ2-1,15,TRBD2,TRBV28,CASSTLAGVRYEQFF,TGTGCCAGCAGTACTCTTGCGGGGGTTAGGTATGAGCAGTTCTTC
-,TRBJ1-1,14,-,TRBV9,CASSVGRGLTEAFF,TGTGCCAGCAGCGTAGGCAGGGGCCTCACTGAAGCTTTCTTT
-,TRBJ2-3,15,-,TRBV27,CASSLSGGQADTQYF,TGTGCCAGCAGTTTGAGTGGGGGGCAAGCAGATACGCAGTATTTT
-,TRBJ2-2,13,-,TRBV10-2,CASSESVSGELFF,TGCGCCAGCAGTGAGTCGGTATCCGGGGAGCTGTTTTTT
-,TRBJ2-3,15,-,TRBV29-1,CSARGYGRITDTQYF,TGCAGCGCCCGGGGATACGGACGGATCACAGATACGCAGTATTTT
few,TRBJ2-1,9,-,TRBV6-2/TRBV6-3,CASGIEQFF,TGTGCCAGCGGGATCGAGCAGTTCTTC
few,TRBJ2-7,13,-,TRBV7-9,CASSPGTLYEQYF,TGTGCCAGCAGCCCGGGGACTTTGTACGAGCAGTACTTC
-,TRBJ1-2,13,-,TRBV4-1,CASSQVGARGYTF,TGCGCCAGCAGCCAAGTGGGGGCCCGGGGCTACACCTTC
-,TRBJ2-6,11,-,TRBV9,CASSGSNVLTF,TGTGCCAGCAGCGGATCCAACGTCCTGACTTTC
-,TRBJ2-7,13,-,TRBV18,CASSPPGSYEQYF,TGTGCCAGCTCACCGCCGGGATCCTACGAGCAGTACTTC
-,TRBJ2-1,18,TRBD2,TRBV11-2,CASSPRGAGGPHIDEQFF,TGTGCCAGCAGCCCGAGGGGAGCGGGGGGGCCCCATATCGATGAGCAGTTCTTC
few,TRBJ1-1,16,-,TRBV11-2,CASSIRTWGFITEAFF,TGTGCCAGCAGCATTAGAACTTGGGGTTTTATTACTGAAGCTTTCTTT
few,TRBJ2-1,17,TRBD2,TRBV11-2,CASSFTPGGLAGGEQFF,TGTGCCAGCAGCTTCACCCCCGGGGGACTAGCGGGGGGCGAGCAGTTCTTC
-,TRBJ1-1,17,-,TRBV28,CASSPRLGRRGGTEAFF,TGTGCCAGCAGTCCCAGGCTCGGGAGGCGTGGTGGGACTGAAGCTTTCTTT
many,TRBJ1-1,13,-,TRBV10-3,CAIRPRGYTEAFF,TGTGCCATCAGACCACGAGGTTACACTGAAGCTTTCTTT
few,TRBJ1-3,16,-,TRBV12-3/TRBV12-4,CASSLTGHRDRNTIYF,TGTGCCAGCAGTTTAACGGGACACAGGGACCGAAACACCATATATTTT
-,TRBJ2-3,12,-,TRBV29-1,CSASLLLDTQYF,TGCAGCGCCTCCTTACTCTTGGATACGCAGTATTTT
-,TRBJ2-5,15,TRBD2,TRBV7-9,CASSPGRAIQETQYF,TGTGCCAGCAGCCCAGGGAGGGCAATTCAAGAGACCCAGTACTTC
-,TRBJ2-1,17,-,TRBV5-6,CASSLEHRVRSYNEQFF,TGTGCCAGCAGCTTGGAACATCGGGTACGTTCCTACAATGAGCAGTTCTTC
-,TRBJ1-1,14,-,TRBV12-3/TRBV12-4,CASRTTVVVGEAFF,TGTGCCAGCAGAACGACAGTGGTGGTCGGGGAAGCTTTCTTT
few,TRBJ2-3,14,TRBD2,TRBV6-4,CASSDPSGSDTQYF,TGTGCCAGCAGTGACCCTAGCGGGTCCGATACGCAGTATTTT
few,TRBJ2-1,11,-,TRBV18,CASSRTDEQFF,TGTGCCAGCTCGCGGACAGATGAGCAGTTCTTC
few,TRBJ2-7,15,-,TRBV7-9,CASSSPAGLTYEQYF,TGTGCCAGCAGCTCCCCTGCCGGGCTAACCTACGAGCAGTACTTC
-,TRBJ1-4,12,-,TRBV12-3/TRBV12-4,CASSQDRSRLFF,TGTGCCAGCAGTCAAGACAGGTCGAGACTGTTTTTT
few,TRBJ1-4,14,-,TRBV6-1,CASSEFMGSEKLFF,TGTGCCAGCAGTGAATTCATGGGGAGTGAAAAACTGTTTTTT
-,TRBJ2-2,14,-,TRBV2,CASREGADTGELFF,TGTGCCAGCAGGGAAGGGGCAGACACCGGGGAGCTGTTTTTT
-,TRBJ1-2,13,-,TRBV5-1,CASTESPNYGYTF,TGCGCCAGCACAGAGTCCCCTAACTATGGCTACACCTTC
few,TRBJ2-5,13,-,TRBV7-7,CASRQWLQETQYF,TGTGCCAGCAGGCAGTGGCTCCAAGAGACCCAGTACTTC
-,TRBJ2-2,18,-,TRBV4-2,CASSQDRIGDPNTGELFF,TGTGCCAGCAGCCAAGATCGAATCGGGGACCCTAACACCGGGGAGCTGTTTTTT
few,TRBJ2-3,16,TRBD2,TRBV27,CASSLLAGGGPDTQYF,TGTGCCAGCAGTTTACTAGCGGGGGGCGGCCCAGATACGCAGTATTTT
few,TRBJ2-1,14,-,TRBV14,CASSQALRIDEQFF,TGTGCCAGCAGCCAAGCGCTAAGGATCGATGAGCAGTTCTTC
few,TRBJ2-3,16,TRBD2,TRBV10-3,CAISRAGSGATDTQYF,TGTGCCATCAGTCGAGCCGGTAGCGGGGCTACAGATACGCAGTATTTT
-,TRBJ1-1,13,-,TRBV28,CASTPQGSAEAFF,TGTGCCAGCACCCCCCAGGGATCCGCTGAAGCTTTCTTT
few,TRBJ2-7,17,-,TRBV2,CASTPGTGLSSSYEQYF,TGTGCCAGCACCCCTGGCACAGGACTTTCCTCCTCCTACGAGCAGTACTTC
-,TRBJ2-7,16,TRBD2,TRBV5-1,CASSPTGTSGVYEQYF,TGCGCCAGCAGCCCGACCGGGACTAGCGGGGTATACGAGCAGTACTTC
-,TRBJ1-1,17,-,TRBV9,CASSVSGGGGWSTEAFF,TGTGCCAGCAGCGTATCGGGGGGCGGCGGCTGGAGCACTGAAGCTTTCTTT
-,TRBJ2-2,14,-,TRBV28,CASNLVPNTGELFF,TGTGCCAGCAACCTCGTCCCGAACACCGGGGAGCTGTTTTTT
many,TRBJ1-2,13,TRBD1,TRBV6-2/TRBV6-3,CASNHQQGDGYTF,TGTGCCAGCAACCATCAACAGGGGGATGGCTACACCTTC
few,TRBJ2-3,17,TRBD2,TRBV7-6,CASSLSTSGGGTDTQYF,TGTGCCAGCAGCTTGTCGACTAGCGGGGGGGGCACAGATACGCAGTATTTT
few,TRBJ2-7,14,TRBD1,TRBV29-1,CSVGDRGGSYEQYF,TGCAGCGTGGGTGACAGGGGGGGCTCCTACGAGCAGTACTTC
-,TRBJ1-1,14,TRBD1,TRBV12-3/TRBV12-4,CASSTGQGSGEAFF,TGTGCCAGCAGTACGGGACAGGGGAGCGGTGAAGCTTTCTTT
few,TRBJ1-5,18,-,TRBV9,CASSPGPSRVYSNQPQHF,TGTGCCAGCAGCCCGGGTCCCTCCAGGGTATATAGCAATCAGCCCCAGCATTTT
few,TRBJ2-5,15,-,TRBV7-8,CASSLDATRQETQYF,TGTGCCAGCAGCCTCGACGCTACAAGGCAAGAGACCCAGTACTTC